The 17 T cell receptor beta chains given below trace back to one sample, sequenced in a study of T-cell memory formation after mild COVID-19. TCRdb reprocessed the 5' RACE reads via MiXCR and lists one record per CDR3 protein. This sample has roughly 610,000 distinct CDR3 sequences; roughly 17% occur once, and the top ten carry about 8.1%. Material for sequencing was PBMCs or a T cell subset sorted from them (not recorded which). Receptors were obtained from an adult woman who had mild COVID-19 (a few samples of this study predate the infection). Cell type and time point are not known.

This clonotype occurred a few times. The V gene is TRBV29-1, the J gene TRBJ1-1, with D uncertain. Trimming removed 4 bases at V and 0 bases at J, with 9 bases between. The CDR3 is made up of 13 amino acids. Looked up from germline, CDR1 is SQVTM and CDR2 is ANQGSEA. The CDR3: CSVAPKMNTEAFF. CDR3 in DNA: TGCAGCGTTGCACCGAAGATGAACACTGAAGCTTTCTTT.

V is TRBV27 and J is TRBJ2-7, with D hard to call. Trimming removed 0 bases from V and 2 bases from J, with 14 bases in between. In germline, CDR1 is MNHEY, CDR2 SMNVEV (reference sequence). This CDR3 spans 16 amino acids. CDR3 amino acids: CASSLSPAVRTYEQYF. CDR3 coding DNA: TGTGCCAGCAGTTTATCGCCGGCAGTCCGCACCTACGAGCAGTACTTC.

This clonotype was counted only a few times. The chain links TRBV7-8 to TRBJ2-3; the D gene is possibly TRBD2 (5 bases). Trimming took 3 bases from V and 4 from J, leaving 11 bases between them. CDR3 size: 14 residues. From germline, CDR1 is SGHVS and CDR2 FQNEAQ. CDR3 sequence: CASSFAGKADTQYF. The CDR3 DNA sequence: TGTGCCAGCAGCTTTGCCGGGAAGGCAGATACGCAGTATTTT. The full variable domain, in which reference TRBV7-8 and TRBJ2-3 provide the parts outside the CDR3, is GAGVSQSPRYKVAKRGQDVALRCDPISGHVSLFWYQQALGQGPEFLTYFQNEAQLDKSGLPSDRFFAERPEGSVSTLKIQRTQQEDSAVYLCASSFAGKADTQYFGPGTRLTVL.

This clonotype was detected a few times. The chain links TRBV3-1 to TRBJ2-2; D is ambiguous. V was pared by 0 bases and J by 6 bases, with 8 bases between. Germline CDR1 reads LGHDT; CDR2 reads YNNKEL (reference sequence). The CDR3 runs 14 residues. The chain's CDR3 is CASSQDLGPGELFF. As DNA, the CDR3 is TGTGCCAGCAGCCAAGATTTAGGCCCCGGGGAGCTGTTTTTT. The full variable domain, rest sourced from reference TRBV3-1 and TRBJ2-2, is DTAVSQTPKYLVTQMGNDKSIKCEQNLGHDTMYWYKQDSKKFLKIMFSYNNKELIINETVPNRFSPKSPDKAHLNLHINSLELGDSAVYFCASSQDLGPGELFFGEGSRLTVL.

This clonotype was found many times. The chain carries TRBV10-3 and TRBJ2-1, with 7 bases that match TRBD1. With V trimmed by 10 bases and J by 5 bases, 8 bases remained unmatched. The CDR3 is 13 amino acids. CDR1 is ENHRY and CDR2 is SYGVKD in the germline V gene. This chain's CDR3 is CASSRDSNNEQFF. CDR3 bases: TGTGCCAGCTCCCGGGACAGCAACAATGAGCAGTTCTTC.

The chain is built from TRBV10-2 and TRBJ2-7; 11 nucleotides match TRBD1. The ends lost 6 bases at V and 13 bases at J; junction bases unmatched: 14. Per the germline V gene, CDR1 is WSHSY and CDR2 is SAAADI. This CDR3 region has 14 residues. The CDR3 reads CASSSGQGVLRGYF. The DNA of the CDR3 is TGCGCCAGCAGCTCGGGACAGGGGGTCCTCCGAGGTTACTTC.

The rearrangement links TRBV5-5 to TRBJ1-2; TRBD1 might be the D (5 bases). CDR1 is SGHKS, CDR2 YYEKEE, per germline (reference sequence). Trimming took off 0 bases at V and 7 bases at J, with 19 bases between the two ends. This CDR3 has 16 amino acids. The CDR3 coding sequence is TGTGCCAGCAGCTTGGGGCAGCGCGATGTGAGGGGTGGCTACACCTTC. This sequence encodes CASSLGQRDVRGGYTF.

CDR3 bases: TGCGCCAGCAGCCAGGGACTAGCGGGAGTGGAGCAGTACTTC. Amino acids: CASSQGLAGVEQYF. V is TRBV5-1 and J is TRBJ2-7; 14 nucleotides agree with TRBD2. Germline CDR1 SGHRS, CDR2 YFSETQ. This CDR3 has 14 residues. J lost 7 bases, V lost 4 bases, and 4 bases had no gene match.

This clonotype occurred a few times. J is TRBJ2-2 and V is TRBV4-1; tentatively, D is TRBD1 or TRBD2 (7 bases each). V lost 2 bases, J lost 5 bases, and 15 bases lay in between. The germline V gene encodes CDR1 MGHRA and CDR2 YSYEKL. The CDR3 spans 16 residues. CDR3 DNA sequence: TGCGCCAGCAGCCAACTTCTCAGGGGGGGTACCGGGGAGCTGTTTTTT. Translation gives CASSQLLRGGTGELFF.

Details on this clonotype: This clone may be a read error of a much larger clone one base away. This chain uses TRBV7-8 with TRBJ2-5; D unclear. This CDR3 is 11 amino acids long. Between the trimmed V and J ends, which lost 6 bases and 2 bases, there was a span of 4 bases. Germline loops: CDR1 SGHVS, CDR2 FQNEAQ. CDR3 sequence: CASSWQETQYF. DNA of the CDR3: TGTGCCAGCAGTTGGCAAGAGACCCAGTACTTC. Full variable domain (rest looked up from reference TRBV7-8 and TRBJ2-5): GAGVSQSPRYKVAKRGQDVALRCDPISGHVSLFWYQQALGQGPEFLTYFQNEAQLDKSGLPSDRFFAERPEGSVSTLKIQRTQQEDSAVYLCASSWQETQYFGPGTRLLVL.

This clonotype was seen repeatedly, ten times or more. This sequence joins TRBV5-4 and TRBJ2-5, with D unresolved. This CDR3 is built from 12 residues. Trimming cost V 4 bases and J 0 bases, with 4 bases left between them. The V gene's germline CDR1 is SGHNT and CDR2 YYREEE (reference sequence). CDR3 bases: TGTGCCAGCAGCATGTACCAAGAGACCCAGTACTTC. It translates to CASSMYQETQYF.

This clonotype has just a few counts. The chain has TRBV27 and TRBJ1-2; 8 nucleotides align to TRBD1. This CDR3 contains 13 residues. V dropped 6 bases and J dropped 4; count of bases not matched to a gene: 4. The germline gives CDR1 MNHEY, CDR2 SMNVEV (reference sequence). DNA of the CDR3: TGTGCCAGCAGCCAGGGGGCGTCCTATGGCTACACCTTC. It translates to CASSQGASYGYTF.

This clonotype was seen only a few times. The rearrangement uses TRBV7-2 and TRBJ2-7, with no clear D. From germline, CDR1 is SGHTA and CDR2 FQGNSA. V gave up 5 bases and J gave up 0 bases, with 14 bases separating them. This CDR3 is 15 amino acids long. The CDR3 here is CASSAQGSSSYEQYF. In DNA form, the CDR3 reads TGTGCCAGCAGCGCGCAAGGCAGTAGCTCCTACGAGCAGTACTTC.

This rearrangement joins TRBV4-1 to TRBJ1-2; D possibly corresponds to TRBD1 (5 bases). CDR3 size: 15 residues. V was shortened by 4 bases and J by 3 bases, with 15 bases between the two germline ends. Germline loops: CDR1 MGHRA, CDR2 YSYEKL. This CDR3 is CASSPLGGDHYGYTF. The CDR3 bases are TGCGCCAGCAGCCCCCTGGGGGGGGATCACTATGGCTACACCTTC.

There are a few counts of this clonotype. The chain is built from TRBV20-1 and TRBJ1-1, with D possibly TRBD1 on 6 matching bases. The V gene lost 3 bases and the J gene lost 7 bases, with 15 bases spanning the gap. Germline-derived CDR1 and CDR2 are DFQATT and SNEGSKA (reference sequence). CDR3 length: 13 amino acids. CDR3 in amino acids: CSASSRGLVEAFF. The CDR3 nucleotides are TGCAGTGCTAGTTCCAGGGGCCTTGTTGAAGCTTTCTTT.

This clonotype has a handful of counts. The chain has TRBV9 and TRBJ2-2; 7 bases map to TRBD2. After removal of 0 bases from V and 5 bases from J, the junction contained 7 bases not matched to a gene. Germline V CDR1 and CDR2: SGDLS, YYNGEE. The CDR3 has 16 amino acids. The CDR3 sequence: CASSVGGGGATGELFF. The CDR3 nucleotides read TGTGCCAGCAGCGTAGGCGGCGGGGGAGCGACCGGGGAGCTGTTTTTT.

This clonotype was observed a handful of times. J is TRBJ1-1 and V is TRBV24-1; 9 bases are shared with TRBD1. The germline CDR1 and CDR2 sequences are KGHDR and SFDVKD. V shed 7 bases, J shed 4 bases, and the junction held 9 bases outside the gene matches. There are 15 residues in the CDR3. The CDR3, as DNA: TGTGCCACCAGAACAACAGGGGGCGCGGGCACTGAAGCTTTCTTT. This sequence encodes CATRTTGGAGTEAFF.